The following is a T cell receptor beta chain sequence with its context. This CDR3 is 15 amino acids long. CDR1 and CDR2 (germline): MNHEY, SMNVEV (reference sequence). 5' RACE that incorporated UMI labels was used to prepare the TRB cDNA libraries. TCRdb reprocessed the 5' RACE reads and reports one entry per CDR3 protein, with no DNA. The sample table sets out 38,000 or so distinct CDR3 sequences. The data belong to a study of CXCR3-negative and CXCR3-positive naive CD8 T cells. This receptor was identified in a human donor in good health. Some clones in this sample may be carry-over from other donors' samples. V gene TRBV27 combines with J gene TRBJ2-4. Sequencing input: memory CD8+ T cells from blood. CDR3 residues: CASSLSGSGNSIQYF.